A selection of T cell receptor beta chains follows, all from one sample in a study of blood T cell repertoires in COVID-19. The protocol was immunoSEQ multiplex PCR, while the TCRdb copy is restricted to in-frame clones and leaves out a portion. Of 70,000 to 90,000 clones in the sample, less than 90% are singletons; the top ten hold 3.5% to 4.5%. Sequencing was performed on peripheral blood. Receptors originate from a man in his 60s with acute or convalescent COVID-19. The CDR3 runs from the conserved cysteine through the conserved F or W. A D gene is named only where the DNA matches it firmly. Not all rows give a size; the values are once, few, many and, for expanded clones, a class.

j_gene: TRBJ2-5
v_gene: TRBV4-1
abundance: -
d_gene: -
CDR3aa: CASSQLLSQTQYF
CDR3nt: TGCGCCAGCAGCCAATTGCTATCCCAGACCCAGTACTTC

j_gene: TRBJ2-5
v_gene: TRBV5-1
abundance: -
d_gene: -
CDR3aa: CASSFSGTQQETQYF
CDR3nt: TGCGCCAGCAGCTTCTCCGGGACTCAACAAGAGACCCAGTACTTC

j_gene: TRBJ2-1
v_gene: TRBV19
abundance: -
d_gene: TRBD2
CDR3aa: CASSPTSSHYNEQFF
CDR3nt: TGTGCCAGTAGTCCGACTAGCAGTCACTACAATGAGCAGTTCTTC

j_gene: TRBJ1-2
v_gene: TRBV10-3
abundance: -
d_gene: TRBD1
CDR3aa: CAISGQGYGYTF
CDR3nt: TGTGCCATCAGTGGACAGGGGTATGGCTACACCTTC

j_gene: TRBJ2-1
v_gene: TRBV30
abundance: -
d_gene: TRBD2
CDR3aa: CAWSASRTSRREQFF
CDR3nt: TGTGCCTGGAGTGCATCCCGGACTAGCCGGCGTGAGCAGTTCTTC

j_gene: TRBJ2-2
v_gene: TRBV7-8
abundance: -
d_gene: TRBD2
CDR3aa: CASSPRTSGRGNTGELFF
CDR3nt: TGTGCCAGCAGCCCCCGGACTAGCGGGAGAGGGAACACCGGGGAGCTGTTTTTT

j_gene: TRBJ2-2
v_gene: TRBV5-1
abundance: -
d_gene: TRBD2
CDR3aa: CASSSGGSNTGELFF
CDR3nt: TGCGCCAGCAGCTCCGGGGGGTCGAACACCGGGGAGCTGTTTTTT

j_gene: TRBJ1-1
v_gene: TRBV12-1
abundance: -
d_gene: -
CDR3aa: CASSFAGQGAGWSEAFF
CDR3nt: TGTGCCAGCAGCTTTGCGGGACAGGGGGCTGGATGGTCTGAAGCTTTCTTT

j_gene: TRBJ2-5
v_gene: TRBV5-1
abundance: -
d_gene: -
CDR3aa: CASSLELFHEFRASSMETQYF
CDR3nt: TGCGCCAGCAGCTTGGAATTGTTTCATGAATTCAGGGCAAGTAGTATGGAGACCCAGTACTTC

j_gene: TRBJ1-3
v_gene: TRBV2
abundance: -
d_gene: -
CDR3aa: CASSDFPGTGNTIYF
CDR3nt: TGTGCCAGCAGTGACTTTCCAGGGACTGGAAACACCATATATTTT

j_gene: TRBJ1-5
v_gene: TRBV4-1
abundance: -
d_gene: -
CDR3aa: CASSQRQLTNQPQHF
CDR3nt: TGCGCCAGCAGCCAACGACAACTGACGAATCAGCCCCAGCATTTT

j_gene: TRBJ1-1
v_gene: TRBV14
abundance: -
d_gene: -
CDR3aa: CASSRGERTEAFF
CDR3nt: TGTGCCAGCAGCCGGGGAGAACGCACTGAAGCTTTCTTT

j_gene: TRBJ2-1
v_gene: TRBV2
abundance: -
d_gene: TRBD1
CDR3aa: CASSEGTGDEQFF
CDR3nt: TGTGCCAGCAGTGAAGGGACAGGGGATGAGCAGTTCTTC

j_gene: TRBJ1-1
v_gene: TRBV30
abundance: few
d_gene: TRBD1
CDR3aa: CAWTRTGGSEAFF
CDR3nt: TGTGCCTGGACTAGGACAGGGGGTTCTGAAGCTTTCTTT

j_gene: TRBJ2-1
v_gene: TRBV7-2
abundance: once
d_gene: TRBD2
CDR3aa: CASRLTSGSSGEQFF
CDR3nt: TGTGCCAGCAGACTGACTAGCGGGAGTAGTGGTGAGCAGTTCTTC

j_gene: TRBJ1-2
v_gene: TRBV10-3
abundance: -
d_gene: -
CDR3aa: CAISDMAGHNYGYTF
CDR3nt: TGTGCCATCAGTGACATGGCAGGGCATAACTATGGCTACACCTTC

j_gene: TRBJ1-5
v_gene: TRBV10-2
abundance: -
d_gene: -
CDR3aa: CASSVAGINQPQHF
CDR3nt: TGCGCCAGCAGTGTCGCAGGGATCAATCAGCCCCAGCATTTT

j_gene: TRBJ2-1
v_gene: TRBV19
abundance: -
d_gene: -
CDR3aa: CASSAGVAYNEQFF
CDR3nt: TGTGCCAGTAGTGCAGGGGTAGCCTACAATGAGCAGTTCTTC

j_gene: TRBJ2-5
v_gene: TRBV19
abundance: -
d_gene: -
CDR3aa: CASSIGRETQYF
CDR3nt: TGTGCCAGTAGTATAGGTCGTGAGACCCAGTACTTC

j_gene: TRBJ2-5
v_gene: TRBV5-1
abundance: -
d_gene: -
CDR3aa: CASSSRDTLRETQYF
CDR3nt: TGCGCCAGCAGTTCTCGGGACACACTGAGGGAGACCCAGTACTTC

j_gene: TRBJ2-7
v_gene: TRBV4-1
abundance: -
d_gene: TRBD2
CDR3aa: CASSHVSGGDYEQYF
CDR3nt: TGCGCCAGCAGCCACGTTAGCGGGGGGGACTACGAGCAGTACTTC

j_gene: TRBJ1-2
v_gene: TRBV9
abundance: -
d_gene: -
CDR3aa: CASSANRRGYTF
CDR3nt: TGTGCCAGCAGCGCCAACCGGAGGGGCTACACCTTC

j_gene: TRBJ2-7
v_gene: TRBV3-1/TRBV3-2
abundance: few
d_gene: -
CDR3aa: CASSSGQRRYEQYF
CDR3nt: TGTGCCAGCAGCTCAGGACAGAGACGCTACGAGCAGTACTTC

j_gene: TRBJ2-7
v_gene: TRBV5-4
abundance: -
d_gene: -
CDR3aa: CASMWGGEQYF
CDR3nt: TGTGCCAGCATGTGGGGCGGCGAGCAGTACTTC

j_gene: TRBJ2-3
v_gene: TRBV27
abundance: -
d_gene: TRBD2
CDR3aa: CASSSPGFAGENTQYF
CDR3nt: TGTGCCAGCAGTTCCCCAGGTTTTGCGGGGGAGAATACGCAGTATTTT

j_gene: TRBJ2-1
v_gene: TRBV5-1
abundance: -
d_gene: TRBD2
CDR3aa: CASSSGFFSGGNEQFF
CDR3nt: TGCGCCAGCAGCTCGGGGTTTTTTAGCGGGGGAAATGAGCAGTTCTTC

j_gene: TRBJ2-7
v_gene: TRBV20-1
abundance: few
d_gene: -
CDR3aa: CSPSAGYEQYF
CDR3nt: TGCAGCCCCTCGGCGGGTTACGAGCAGTACTTC

j_gene: TRBJ2-7
v_gene: TRBV29-1
abundance: -
d_gene: -
CDR3aa: CSVWGGHLYEQYF
CDR3nt: TGCAGCGTTTGGGGCGGCCACCTATACGAGCAGTACTTC

j_gene: TRBJ2-3
v_gene: TRBV7-2
abundance: -
d_gene: -
CDR3aa: CASSLVQYGTDTQYF
CDR3nt: TGTGCCAGCAGCTTAGTTCAGTACGGCACAGATACGCAGTATTTT